This TCR beta chain was documented in a study of Ad26.COV2.S vaccination and SARS-CoV-2 variants. Study-wide context: Once or twice, 56 days apart, Ad26.COV2.S was delivered intramuscularly.

Germline V gene data show CDR1 as LNHDA and CDR2 as SQIVND (reference sequence). The V end was cut by 11 bases, the J end by 0 bases, with 8 bases between. This CDR3 is 12 amino acids long. Treatment defined: some 20 received Ad26.COV2.S at low or high dose, single or two shots; roughly 5 received placebo; per-sample allocation not given. Samples came from day 63 after the first vaccine or placebo injection. This vaccine is an Ad26 vector that expresses the Wuhan-strain SARS-CoV-2 spike. The table came from immunoSEQ multiplex PCR; TCRdb's copy has only in-frame clones and leaves some out. The data show roughly 500,000 clones, around 90% seen once. General study points: Compared with placebo recipients, vaccine recipients had higher spike-specific TCR breadth. Substantial breadth in spike-specific CD8+ and CD4+ T cell responses was reportedly seen after vaccination.

With regard to this clone: The target antigen is unknown.

The sample consisted of peripheral blood, taken in a trial of Ad26.COV2.S vaccine versus placebo. The TCR was taken from a person between 18 and 59 years old who received the Ad26.COV2.S COVID-19 vaccine or a placebo. This rearrangement joins TRBV19 to TRBJ1-3, with D perhaps matching TRBD1 (5 bases). The CDR3 region has the DNA TGTGCCGCGGGGGTCTCTGGAAACACCATATATTTT. Translated: CAAGVSGNTIYF.